The clone carrying this TCR beta chain was found many times. Its matching antigen is unknown. From RNA transcripts, TCR beta CDR3 regions were amplified. The TCR CDR3 was amplified in a first-round RT-PCR using the HTBI primer set. TCRdb analysed the multiplex PCR reads with MiXCR anew, one entry per CDR3 protein. The sample holds 380,000 or so distinct CDR3 sequences, approximately 13% seen once. This record belongs to a study of T cells in Graves' hyperthyroidism and ophthalmopathy. Whole-study findings and limits: Most expanded thyroid clonotypes above 0.001 recurred in blood.

Germline V gene sequence: CDR1 SNHLY, CDR2 FYNNEI. The CDR3 is made up of 14 amino acids. The V and J ends lost 6 bases and 0 bases respectively, with 10 bases between them. These patients, aged 18 to 65, had recently diagnosed hyperthyroidism lasting under 2 months. V gene TRBV2 combines with J gene TRBJ2-3, with no clear D. The sequenced sample consisted of blood. This sequence originates from a woman aged 30 to 39 with Graves' hyperthyroidism. The CDR3 DNA reads TGTGCCAGCAGAGGTCAGGTTAGCACAGATACGCAGTATTTT. Amino acids: CASRGQVSTDTQYF.